This T cell receptor (beta chain) appears in the sequencing data of a study of regulatory T cells in long-lasting Graves disease. Relying on iRepertoire HTBI primers and Arm-PCR of CDR3 regions, the team built TCR beta libraries. A single record per CDR3 protein comes from TCRdb applying MiXCR to the multiplex PCR reads. The sample includes around 500,000 distinct CDR3 sequences, 12% of them seen just once. Documented time point: newly diagnosed GD, antithyroid drugs for less than 3 months. Extracted PBMC RNA gave rise to the TCR library. In this sample, this clonotype turned up many times. V trimming: 0 bases; J trimming: 9 bases; junction bases outside the gene matches: 1. The CDR3 consists of 15 residues. Germline V CDR1 and CDR2: SGHRS, YFSETQ. These data were likewise used in another study, on T cells in Graves' hyperthyroidism and ophthalmopathy.

V is TRBV5-1 and J is TRBJ2-1; the match to TRBD2 covers 15 bases. The clonotype originates from a woman younger than 45 with Graves disease. The material sequenced was peripheral blood mononuclear cells (PBMCs), taken at new diagnosis, from a patient treated with antithyroid drugs. The CDR3 spells CASSLEGLAGGEQFF. In DNA form, the CDR3 reads TGCGCCAGCAGCTTGGAGGGACTAGCGGGAGGTGAGCAGTTCTTC. Complete variable domain (other parts from reference TRBV5-1 and TRBJ2-1): KAGVTQTPRYLIKTRGQQVTLSCSPISGHRSVSWYQQTPGQGLQFLFEYFSETQRNKGNFPGRFSGRQFSNSRSEMNVSTLELGDSALYLCASSLEGLAGGEQFFGPGTRLTVL.